A selection of T cell receptor beta chains follows, all from one sample in a study of regulatory T cells in long-lasting Graves disease. One entry per CDR3 protein, called by TCRdb with MiXCR from the multiplex PCR reads. This sample has some 420,000 distinct CDR3 sequences, with around a fifth found just once. The source material was peripheral blood mononuclear cells (PBMCs), sampled when the disease was refractory, from a patient treated with antithyroid drugs. These receptors all stem from a female donor with Graves disease. Each CDR3 is given with its conserved first and last residue. The D gene is left open where the match is weak. Only part of the rows carry a size: once, few, many, or a class if the clone is expanded.

abundance	j_gene	d_gene	v_gene	CDR3aa	CDR3nt
.	TRBJ2-2	.	TRBV7-2	CASSLAHRSGELFF	TGTGCCAGCAGCTTAGCCCACAGGTCCGGGGAGCTGTTTTTT
many	TRBJ1-6	TRBD1	TRBV10-3	CAIRRDRGRNDNSPLHF	TGTGCCATCAGACGGGACAGGGGGCGCAACGATAATTCACCCCTCCACTTT
few	TRBJ2-5	.	TRBV7-9	CASSRRQQETQYF	TGTGCCAGCAGTCGTAGACAGCAAGAGACCCAGTACTTC
.	TRBJ2-7	.	TRBV9	CASSAAQARVYEQYF	TGTGCCAGCAGCGCAGCCCAGGCCCGTGTCTACGAGCAGTACTTC
few	TRBJ2-6	TRBD1	TRBV29-1	CSAQGADSGANVLTF	TGCAGCGCACAGGGGGCGGACTCTGGGGCCAACGTCCTGACTTTC
.	TRBJ2-1	TRBD1	TRBV2	CASLRDRGYNEQFF	TGTGCCAGCTTAAGGGACAGGGGGTACAATGAGCAGTTCTTC
few	TRBJ2-2	TRBD2	TRBV6-2/TRBV6-3	CASRGLAARSGELFF	TGTGCCAGCAGGGGACTAGCGGCCCGGTCCGGGGAGCTGTTTTTT
many	TRBJ1-6	.	TRBV20-1	CSVGTANSPLHF	TGCAGTGTTGGTACAGCAAATTCACCCCTCCACTTT
.	TRBJ2-5	TRBD1	TRBV6-5	CASSYRGTGAQETQYF	TGTGCCAGCAGTTACAGAGGGACAGGGGCTCAAGAGACCCAGTACTTC
many	TRBJ2-4	TRBD1	TRBV28	CASSSGTGVGENIQYF	TGTGCCAGCAGTTCGGGGACAGGGGTGGGGGAAAACATTCAGTACTTC
few	TRBJ1-1	.	TRBV20-1	CSARDWVAGDTEAFF	TGCAGTGCTAGAGATTGGGTCGCAGGGGACACTGAAGCTTTCTTT
once	TRBJ2-5	TRBD2	TRBV6-1	CAIQKREGWETQYF	TGTGCCATACAAAAGCGGGAGGGTTGGGAGACCCAGTACTTC
few	TRBJ1-4	.	TRBV9	CASSPSLGPNEKLFF	TGTGCCAGCAGCCCCTCTTTGGGTCCCAACGAAAAACTGTTTTTT
few	TRBJ1-5	TRBD1	TRBV20-1	CSARDRSFRGTGAYQPQHF	TGCAGTGCTAGAGATCGCAGTTTCAGGGGGACAGGGGCGTATCAGCCCCAGCATTTT
many	TRBJ2-7	.	TRBV28	CASSLIDETAYEQYF	TGTGCCAGCAGTTTAATCGACGAGACCGCCTACGAGCAGTACTTC
.	TRBJ1-2	.	TRBV7-2	CASSLAARNYGYTF	TGTGCCAGCAGCTTAGCGGCCAGGAACTATGGCTACACCTTC
many	TRBJ2-2	TRBD2	TRBV24-1	CATSDRSGRSPGELFF	TGTGCCACCAGTGATAGGAGCGGGAGGAGCCCCGGGGAGCTGTTTTTT
many	TRBJ2-7	.	TRBV7-2	CASSGSSYEQYF	TGTGCCTCTTCGGGCAGTTCCTACGAGCAGTACTTC
many	TRBJ1-1	TRBD1	TRBV7-8	CASSAPRTGGTEAFF	TGTGCCAGCAGCGCGCCCCGGACAGGGGGAACTGAAGCTTTCTTT
few	TRBJ2-7	TRBD2	TRBV20-1	CSARALLAGGSQAIYEQYF	TGCAGTGCTAGAGCCCTACTAGCGGGAGGGTCCCAGGCAATCTACGAGCAGTACTTC
few	TRBJ1-6	.	TRBV6-1	CASNEAKEPLHF	TGTGCCAGCAACGAAGCGAAGGAACCCCTCCACTTT
many	TRBJ2-7	.	TRBV11-2	CASTLTGEQYF	TGTGCCAGCACCCTCACAGGGGAGCAGTACTTC
many	TRBJ2-5	TRBD1	TRBV29-1	CSVEGQDQETQYF	TGCAGCGTTGAGGGACAGGACCAAGAGACCCAGTACTTC
few	TRBJ1-5	.	TRBV6-4	CAGRSSIISNQPQHF	TGTGCCGGCAGATCCTCGATAATTAGCAATCAGCCCCAGCATTTT
.	TRBJ1-2	.	TRBV7-2	CASSPTTGSVGYTF	TGTGCCAGCAGCCCTACTACAGGGTCAGTGGGCTACACCTTC
many	TRBJ2-7	.	TRBV24-1	CATSGFGTEVDEQYF	TGTGCCACCAGTGGATTCGGGACGGAAGTCGACGAGCAGTACTTC
many	TRBJ1-1	.	TRBV28	CASTLDGLNTEAFF	TGTGCCAGCACCTTAGACGGGTTGAACACTGAAGCTTTCTTT
many	TRBJ2-5	TRBD2	TRBV2	CASSVGAGATSETQYF	TGTGCCAGCAGTGTTGGAGCGGGGGCCACCTCCGAGACCCAGTACTTC
.	TRBJ2-7	.	TRBV6-1	CASSRLRRETYEQYF	TGTGCCAGCAGTCGACTCAGGAGAGAAACCTACGAGCAGTACTTC
many	TRBJ2-5	.	TRBV2	CASSDWEETQYF	TGTGCCAGCAGTGACTGGGAAGAGACCCAGTACTTC
.	TRBJ1-1	.	TRBV29-1	CSVGAEGGRSATEAFF	TGCAGCGTTGGGGCGGAGGGGGGGCGATCGGCCACTGAAGCTTTCTTT
.	TRBJ1-6	TRBD1	TRBV7-2	CASSFIRPGTGIKSPLHF	TGTGCCAGCAGCTTTATACGCCCCGGGACAGGGATAAAGTCACCCCTCCACTTT
many	TRBJ2-5	TRBD1	TRBV28	CASSSPRDRGETQYF	TGTGCCAGCAGTTCCCCCCGGGACAGGGGGGAGACCCAGTACTTC
.	TRBJ2-7	.	TRBV4-3	CASSQHHSYEQYF	TGCGCCAGCAGCCAACATCACTCCTACGAGCAGTACTTC
.	TRBJ2-2	.	TRBV5-1	CASSRVGQTNTGELSF	TGCGCCAGCAGCCGCGTGGGGCAGACGAACACCGGGGAGCTGTCTTTT
.	TRBJ2-7	.	TRBV20-1	CSFGPVYEQYF	TGCAGTTTTGGTCCGGTCTACGAGCAGTACTTC